These 4 T cell receptor beta chains were sequenced from one sample in a study of graft-versus-host responses after intestinal transplantation. For these receptors, no antigen is known. The method was immunoSEQ multiplex PCR; TCRdb's version includes in-frame clones alone and lacks a portion of them. The sample shows approximately 97,000 clones, about nine tenths of them seen only once. The specimen was unstimulated CD4+ T cells sorted from spleen or lymph node cells, collected before transplant. The receptors come from a human donor who was the organ donor for an intestinal transplant.

This clone was detected only a few times. The chain employs TRBV10-3 and TRBJ2-7, with 8 bases matching TRBD1. The CDR3 loop spans 15 amino acids. J gave up 6 bases and V 3 bases, and 10 bases lay outside the gene matches. The germline gives CDR1 ENHRY, CDR2 SYGVKD. CDR3 nucleotides: TGTGCCATCAGTGAATCCGCAGGGGGCGTCGGCGAGCAGTACTTC. Translation gives CAISESAGGVGEQYF.

The sample holds one count of this clone. The CDR3 region is CASSLDPTGTGERRSPLHF. For the CDR3, the DNA is TGTGCCAGCAGCTTGGACCCGACCGGGACAGGGGAAAGGAGATCACCCCTCCACTTT. V gene TRBV5-5 combines with J gene TRBJ1-6, with 10 bases matching TRBD1. The CDR3 covers 19 residues. Losses at the gene ends were 0 bases for V and 10 bases for J; bases not matched to a gene: 16. Germline V gene lookup returns CDR1 SGHKS and CDR2 YYEKEE (reference sequence). Together with reference TRBV5-5 and TRBJ1-6, the CDR3 gives the full variable domain: DAGVTQSPTHLIKTRGQQVTLRCSPISGHKSVSWYQQVLGQGPQFIFQYYEKEERGRGNFPDRFSARQFPNYSSELNVNALLLGDSALYLCASSLDPTGTGERRSPLHFGNGTRLTVT.

This chain uses TRBV27 with TRBJ2-7; 9 bases line up with TRBD1. After removal of 0 bases from V and 3 bases from J, the junction contained 9 bases not matched to a gene. CDR3 length: 17 residues. Germline CDR1 is MNHEY and CDR2 is SMNVEV (reference sequence). Here the CDR3 reads CASSLSLGTGSLYEQYF. The CDR3 region has the DNA TGTGCCAGCAGTTTATCGCTCGGGACAGGGAGCCTCTACGAGCAGTACTTC.

V usage is TRBV7-2 and J usage is TRBJ2-7, with D possibly matching TRBD2 (5 bases). CDR3 length: 15 residues. The ends were cut back, 1 base at V and 3 bases at J, with 13 bases in the middle. Germline assignment: CDR1 SGHTA and CDR2 FQGNSA. The CDR3, as DNA: TGTGCCAGCAGCTTAGTTCGGGCCGAGGGCTACGAGCAGTACTTC. Translated: CASSLVRAEGYEQYF.